Each of the 21 T cell receptor beta chains below was sequenced from the same sample in a study of blood T cells in healthy people across ages. A second PCR of roughly 7 to 11 cycles used a sample-barcoded 5' primer and a J-beta primer mix. TCRdb processed the 5' RACE reads anew with MiXCR; each CDR3 protein has one entry. Of under 1,000,000 distinct CDR3 sequences in the sample, roughly 35% were seen once. Sequenced sample: blood. These receptors all stem from a man between 18 and 35 years old in good health.

This clonotype is a singleton in its sample. The J gene is TRBJ2-5, the V gene TRBV7-2; D is unresolved. Trimming shortened V by 1 base and J by 0 bases, and 12 bases separated the two germline ends. The CDR3 contains 16 residues. Germline V gives CDR1 SGHTA, CDR2 FQGNSA. CDR3 region: CASSLVHSEYQETQYF. In DNA form, the CDR3 reads TGTGCCAGCAGCTTAGTGCACAGCGAGTACCAAGAGACCCAGTACTTC.

This clonotype occurred a few times. The chain uses TRBV4-3 and TRBJ2-1, with 7 bases lining up with TRBD2. The J call may be incorrect, as the DNA end agrees better with TRBJ2-7. Germline-derived CDR1 and CDR2 are LGHNA and YSLEER. This CDR3 is built from 15 residues. CDR3 loop: CASSQSRGSYNEQYF. CDR3 sequence (DNA): TGCGCCAGCAGCCAGTCGCGGGGGTCCTACAATGAGCAGTACTTC.

The chain has TRBV10-3 and TRBJ2-2; D gene uncertain. The V end lost 1 base, the J end lost 3 bases, and 3 bases lay between the germline ends. The CDR3 is 13 residues long. Germline assignment: CDR1 ENHRY and CDR2 SYGVKD. CDR3 sequence (DNA): TGTGCCATCAGTGAGTTCGACACCGGGGAGCTGTTTTTT. It is translated as CAISEFDTGELFF.

The chain combines TRBV6-1 with TRBJ1-5, with D maybe TRBD1 (6 bases). This CDR3 comprises 13 residues. Germline V gene data show CDR1 as MNHNS and CDR2 as SASEGT. Trimming pared 11 bases from V and 5 bases from J, leaving 16 bases between. CDR3 sequence (DNA): TGTGCCTGCCACCGGGACAAATATCAGCCCCAGCATTTT. It specifies CACHRDKYQPQHF.

V and J are TRBV2 and TRBJ1-5, with D tentatively TRBD1 (5 bases). The germline gives CDR1 SNHLY, CDR2 FYNNEI. The CDR3 covers 16 residues. The ends were cut back, 3 bases at V and 4 bases at J, with 16 bases in the middle. The DNA for the CDR3 is TGTGCCAGCAGTGAGCAAACGGGGACGGGAAATCAGCCCCAGCATTTT. It specifies CASSEQTGTGNQPQHF.

The V and J genes are TRBV6-5 and TRBJ1-6; D might be TRBD1 (5 bases). The V end was cut by 7 bases, the J end by 4 bases, with 8 bases between. Per the germline V gene, CDR1 is MNHEY and CDR2 is SVGAGI. The CDR3 contains 13 residues. The CDR3 DNA reads as TGTGCCAGCACCACAGGTTATAATTCACCCCTCCACTTT. Translated, it gives CASTTGYNSPLHF.

CDR3 sequence (DNA): TGTGCCAGCAGCCCAGCGGACAGGGGGGACACAGATACGCAGTATTTT. Translation gives CASSPADRGDTDTQYF. The genes are TRBV9 and TRBJ2-3, with TRBD1 matching over 10 bases. The CDR3 contains 16 residues. Trimming at V came to 4 bases and at J to 2 bases, leaving 7 bases not matched to a gene. Germline values: CDR1 SGDLS, CDR2 YYNGEE.

The V and J genes are TRBV10-3 and TRBJ2-1; 12 nucleotides align to TRBD2. V lost 2 bases and J lost 3; bases outside the gene matches: 11. Germline V gene sequence: CDR1 ENHRY, CDR2 SYGVKD. This CDR3 is built from 19 residues. CDR3 protein: CAISETTSGGRVFYNEQFF. The CDR3 DNA sequence: TGTGCCATCAGTGAGACAACTAGCGGGGGGCGTGTGTTCTACAATGAGCAGTTCTTC.

The count of this clonotype is one. The rearrangement links TRBV20-1 to TRBJ2-1, with D perhaps being TRBD1 or TRBD2 (7 bases each). CDR1 DFQATT and CDR2 SNEGSKA come from the germline V gene (reference sequence). The CDR3 is made up of 16 amino acids. Trimming removed 4 bases from V and 0 bases from J, with 16 bases in between. CDR3 in amino acids: CSAKTQGGSSYNEQFF. In nucleotides, the CDR3 is TGCAGTGCTAAGACCCAGGGGGGGAGCTCCTACAATGAGCAGTTCTTC.

The table lists this clonotype with many counts. The chain combines TRBV6-2 or TRBV6-3 with TRBJ2-7, with D perhaps TRBD2 (5 bases). Germline loops: CDR1 MNHEY, CDR2 SVGEGT. This CDR3 spans 11 amino acids. V was pared by 6 bases and J by 7 bases, with 10 bases between. The CDR3 DNA reads as TGTGCCAGCAGCCGACGACTAGAGCAGTACTTC. Translated, it gives CASSRRLEQYF.

The chain recombines TRBV7-2 with TRBJ2-7; 13 nucleotides align to TRBD2. The CDR3 spans 15 residues. Germline lookup yields CDR1 SGHTA and CDR2 FQGNSA. The V gene end was trimmed by 2 bases and the J gene end by 8 bases; junction bases not matched to a gene: 6. The DNA of the CDR3 is TGTGCCAGCAGCTTATCAGGGACTAGCGGGGCCAAGCAGTACTTC. Translating it yields CASSLSGTSGAKQYF.

This clonotype occurred many times. This rearrangement joins TRBV12-3 or TRBV12-4 to TRBJ1-1; no reliable D call. V lost 3 bases and J 4 bases, leaving 3 bases between the germline ends. This CDR3 is 11 amino acids long. The CDR3 coding sequence is TGTGCCAGCAGTTTCGGCACTGAAGCTTTCTTT. Translating it yields CASSFGTEAFF.

The chain employs TRBV7-2 and TRBJ2-5; D perhaps matches TRBD1 (6 bases). The closer fit of TRBJ2-7 to the DNA end suggests the J call may be wrong. Germline V gene data show CDR1 as SGHTA and CDR2 as FQGNSA. This CDR3 region has 16 residues. This CDR3 reads CASSSGVAGVNYEQYF. The CDR3 region has the DNA TGTGCCAGCAGCTCAGGTGTGGCAGGGGTCAACTACGAGCAGTACTTC.

V gene TRBV10-3 combines with J gene TRBJ1-5; maybe TRBD1 (6 bases). Deletions cut 5 bases from V and 5 bases from J, with 19 bases between. CDR1 and CDR2 (germline): ENHRY, SYGVKD. This CDR3 has 16 residues. DNA of the CDR3: TGTGCCATCAGTCAACAGGGAATTTCAGTAGATCAGCCCCAGCATTTT. This codes for CAISQQGISVDQPQHF.

This clonotype was seen a few times. The gene calls are TRBV7-2 and TRBJ2-1; 8 bases agree with TRBD2. The junction had 5 bases not matched to a gene; V was cut back by 3 bases and J by 7 bases. Germline CDR1 reads SGHTA; CDR2 reads FQGNSA. The CDR3 is 14 amino acids. CDR3 sequence reads: CASSFSGGWNEQFF. CDR3 coding DNA: TGTGCCAGCAGCTTCTCGGGGGGGTGGAATGAGCAGTTCTTC.

This chain uses TRBV15 with TRBJ2-7; unclear D gene. The CDR3 sequence is 12 residues long. Germline V CDR1 and CDR2: LNHNV, YYDKDF (reference sequence). With 3 bases removed from V and 7 bases from J, the gap between germline ends came to 10 bases. The CDR3, as DNA: TGTGCCACCAGCAGGCCTTTCGGGGAGCAGTACTTC. This encodes CATSRPFGEQYF.

This CDR3 is CASCPRTGASYGYTF. The CDR3 coding sequence is TGCGCCAGCTGCCCGAGGACAGGGGCGAGCTATGGCTACACCTTC. The chain is built from TRBV4-3 and TRBJ1-2, with 9 bases lining up with TRBD1. J lost 4 bases, V lost 8 bases, and 11 bases had no gene match. The CDR3 is 15 amino acids. CDR1 is LGHNA and CDR2 is YSLEER in the germline V gene.

About this clonotype itself: A junction boundary mismatches the germline segment, possibly from a read error. The rearrangement uses TRBV12-3 or TRBV12-4 and TRBJ2-3, with D maybe TRBD1 (5 bases). The CDR3 sequence is 15 residues long. CDR3 loop: CASSLAGASIDTQYF. For the CDR3, the DNA is TGTGCCAGCAGTTTAGCTGGGGCGAGCATAGATACGCAGTATTTT.

The V and J genes are TRBV4-2 and TRBJ2-4; D possibly uses TRBD1 or TRBD2 (5 bases each). This CDR3 is 16 amino acids long. In germline, CDR1 is LGHNA, CDR2 YNFKEQ. Deletions cut 0 bases from V and 1 base from J, with 10 bases between. The CDR3 is CASSQDPGTAKNIQYF. The CDR3 DNA is TGTGCCAGCAGCCAAGATCCAGGGACCGCCAAAAACATTCAGTACTTC.

The CDR3 region is CASSLQGKPDGYTF. The DNA for the CDR3 is TGTGCCAGCAGTTTACAGGGTAAGCCGGATGGCTACACCTTC. The chain combines TRBV12-3 or TRBV12-4 with TRBJ1-2; a possible D gene is TRBD1 (5 bases). There are 14 residues in the CDR3. Trimming pared 2 bases from V and 6 bases from J, leaving 13 bases between.

This clonotype was seen a handful of times. The chain combines TRBV2 with TRBJ2-3; a possible D gene is TRBD2 (6 bases). Trimming shortened V by 10 bases and J by 5 bases, and 19 bases separated the two germline ends. The CDR3 loop spans 14 amino acids. Germline V gives CDR1 SNHLY, CDR2 FYNNEI. CDR3 coding DNA: TGTGCCACCGGAGGGGTGGGGGGTGGAGATACGCAGTATTTT. It is translated as CATGGVGGGDTQYF.